This note documents a single TCR beta chain sequence. The antigen it recognizes is unknown. No quality values exist for individual bases; no much larger clone is one base distant. The collaborating institutions used their own protocols to collect whole blood in K2EDTA tubes. For TCRbeta analysis, collaborators shipped samples as frozen whole blood, isolated PBMCs, or DNA extracted from either of those sample types. The data were obtained in a study of blood T cell repertoires in COVID-19 (dated by TCRdb to 2019 to 2021). As for the study more broadly: Collaborator samples came from the United States, Italy and Spain and covered acute and convalescent phases of COVID-19. The material from the prospective study consisted of cDNA or gDNA derived from T cells, B-cell-depleted T cells, or PBMCs. The repertoires were released in a freely available public database meant as a resource for research on the immune response to SARS-CoV-2. Nearly every sample came with metadata listing a de-identified subject ID, COVID-19 status, age in years and sex. Subjects who had been exposed to COVID-19, were actively infected with it, or had recovered from it provided the deeply sampled blood TCRbeta repertoires that made up the dataset. Where available, HLA class I and class II types were taken from metadata supplied by the sample provider and were not determined by assay-based typing. Samples came from the ongoing ImmuneRACE study (first 160 participants) plus 1,254 subjects from 6 global collaborators. The full study reports these points: How much clinical and demographic metadata was included differed by source and by participant, and the metadata was provided uncurated.

Between the V and J ends, shortened by 5 bases and 6 bases respectively, the junction contains 10 bases. From the cysteine through the phenylalanine, the CDR3 covers 13 amino acids. The retained sequence is limited to the CDR3, 39 bases, with the frame set at the first base. Sequences SEHNR (CDR1) and FQNEAQ (CDR2) are obtained from the germline V gene (reference sequence). TCRbeta CDR3 regions were amplified from genomic DNA using the immunoSEQ Assay, a bias-controlled multiplex PCR. The study's own analysis went as follows. The number of nucleated cells in each sample was estimated by amplification of reference gene primers within the assay. To quantify the absolute abundance of each unique TCRbeta CDR3 rearrangement, sequence reads were collapsed and filtered. For each sample, productive Simpson clonality was calculated by taking the square root of Simpson's diversity index across productive rearrangements. In its TCRdb copy, this immuneACCESS table keeps in-frame sequences only and misses some clones. Where compared with another copy, unresolved V genes explain less than half of these, and the others have no known cause. The DNA was the basis for D and trimming; V, J and clone size are from that table. The sample contains over 90,000 clones, about 86% of them found a single time. The top ten constitute under 15% of the sample.

The sequence links TRBV7-9 to TRBJ1-4; D gene: possibly TRBD1, on 6 matching bases. What was sequenced was peripheral blood. The sequence was obtained from a woman in her sixties or seventies in a cohort sampled during active or convalescent COVID-19. The nucleotide sequence is TGTGCCAGCAGCGCGACAGGTTATGAAAAACTGTTTTTT. The translation is CASSATGYEKLFF.